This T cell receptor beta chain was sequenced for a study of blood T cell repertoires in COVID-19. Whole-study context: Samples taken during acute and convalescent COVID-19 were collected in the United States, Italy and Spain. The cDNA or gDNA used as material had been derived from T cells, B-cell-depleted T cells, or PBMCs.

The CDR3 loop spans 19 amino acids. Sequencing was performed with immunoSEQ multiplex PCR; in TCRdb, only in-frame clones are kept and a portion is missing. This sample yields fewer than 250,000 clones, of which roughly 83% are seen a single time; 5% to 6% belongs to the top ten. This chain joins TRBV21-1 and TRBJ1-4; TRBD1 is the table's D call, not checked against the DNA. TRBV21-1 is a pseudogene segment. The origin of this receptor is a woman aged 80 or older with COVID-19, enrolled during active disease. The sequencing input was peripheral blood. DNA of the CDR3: TGTGCCAGCAGCAGAGGTACCTTCTGGACAGGAGGTACTAATGAAAAACTGTTTTTT. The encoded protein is CASSRGTFWTGGTNEKLFF.